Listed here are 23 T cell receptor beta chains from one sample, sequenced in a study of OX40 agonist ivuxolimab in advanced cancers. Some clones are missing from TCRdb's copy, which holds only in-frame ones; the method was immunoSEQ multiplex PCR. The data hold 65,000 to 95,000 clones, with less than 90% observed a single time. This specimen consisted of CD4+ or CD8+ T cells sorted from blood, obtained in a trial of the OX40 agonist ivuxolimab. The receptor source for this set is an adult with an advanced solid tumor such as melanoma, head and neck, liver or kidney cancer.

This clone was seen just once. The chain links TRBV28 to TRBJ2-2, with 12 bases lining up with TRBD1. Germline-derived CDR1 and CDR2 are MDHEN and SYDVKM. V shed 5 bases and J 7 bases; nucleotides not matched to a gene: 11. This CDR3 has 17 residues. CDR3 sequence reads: CASSTRDRGRRGGELFF. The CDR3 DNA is TGTGCCAGCAGTACGCGGGACAGGGGGCGACGAGGCGGGGAGCTGTTTTTT.

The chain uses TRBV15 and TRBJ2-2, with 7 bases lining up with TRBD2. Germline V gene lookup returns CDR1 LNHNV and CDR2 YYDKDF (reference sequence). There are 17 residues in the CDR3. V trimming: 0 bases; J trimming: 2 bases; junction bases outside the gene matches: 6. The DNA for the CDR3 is TGTGCCACCAGCAGAGATTTAGGCGGGAGCAACACCGGGGAGCTGTTTTTT. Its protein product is CATSRDLGGSNTGELFF.

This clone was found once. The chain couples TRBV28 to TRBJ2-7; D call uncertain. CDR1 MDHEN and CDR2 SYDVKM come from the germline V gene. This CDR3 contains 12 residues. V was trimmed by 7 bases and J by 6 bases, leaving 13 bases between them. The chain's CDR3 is CASISGPGEQYF. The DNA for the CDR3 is TGTGCCAGCATTTCTGGCCCTGGCGAGCAGTACTTC.

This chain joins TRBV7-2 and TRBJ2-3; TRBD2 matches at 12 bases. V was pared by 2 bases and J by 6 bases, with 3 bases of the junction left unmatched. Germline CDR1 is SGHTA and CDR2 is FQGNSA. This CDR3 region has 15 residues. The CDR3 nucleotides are TGTGCCAGCAGCTTAAGACTAGCGGGAGCCGATACGCAGTATTTT. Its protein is CASSLRLAGADTQYF.

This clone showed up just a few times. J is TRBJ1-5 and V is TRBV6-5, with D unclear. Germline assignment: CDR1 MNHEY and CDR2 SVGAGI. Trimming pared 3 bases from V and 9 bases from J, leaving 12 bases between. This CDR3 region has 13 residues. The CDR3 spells CASSYEVGRPQHF. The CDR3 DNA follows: TGTGCCAGCAGTTATGAGGTCGGACGGCCCCAGCATTTT.

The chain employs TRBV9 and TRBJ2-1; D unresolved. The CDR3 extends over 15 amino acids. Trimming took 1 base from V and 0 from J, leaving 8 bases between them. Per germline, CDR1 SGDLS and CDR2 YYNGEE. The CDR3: CASSVYPVSYNEQFF. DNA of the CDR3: TGTGCCAGCAGCGTATATCCTGTCTCCTACAATGAGCAGTTCTTC.

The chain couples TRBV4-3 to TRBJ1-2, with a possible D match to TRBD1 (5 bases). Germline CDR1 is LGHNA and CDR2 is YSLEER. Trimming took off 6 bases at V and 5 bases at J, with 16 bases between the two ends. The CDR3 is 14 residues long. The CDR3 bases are TGCGCCAGCAGGGTGGGTCAGGGAGATTATGGCTACACCTTC. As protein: CASRVGQGDYGYTF.

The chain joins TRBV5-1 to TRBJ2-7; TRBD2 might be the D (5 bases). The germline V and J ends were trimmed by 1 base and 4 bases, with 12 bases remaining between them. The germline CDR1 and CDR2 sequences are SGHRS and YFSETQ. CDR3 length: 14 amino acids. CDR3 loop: CASSLRPGGYEQYF. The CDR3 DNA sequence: TGCGCCAGCAGCTTGCGCCCTGGAGGTTACGAGCAGTACTTC.

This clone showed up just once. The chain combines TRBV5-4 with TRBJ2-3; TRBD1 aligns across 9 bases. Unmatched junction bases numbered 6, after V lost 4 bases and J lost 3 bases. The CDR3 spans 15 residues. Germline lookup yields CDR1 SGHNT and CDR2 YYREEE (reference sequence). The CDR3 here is CASSKRTGATDTQYF. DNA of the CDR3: TGTGCCAGCAGCAAGAGGACAGGGGCGACAGATACGCAGTATTTT.

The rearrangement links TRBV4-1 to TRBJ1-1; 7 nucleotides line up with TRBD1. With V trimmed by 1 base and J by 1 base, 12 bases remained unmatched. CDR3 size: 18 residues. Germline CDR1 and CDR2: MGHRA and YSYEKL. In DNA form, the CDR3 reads TGCGCCAGCAGCCAAGGTAAGGGTGCAGGGGGGAGGAACACTGAAGCTTTCTTT. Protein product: CASSQGKGAGGRNTEAFF.

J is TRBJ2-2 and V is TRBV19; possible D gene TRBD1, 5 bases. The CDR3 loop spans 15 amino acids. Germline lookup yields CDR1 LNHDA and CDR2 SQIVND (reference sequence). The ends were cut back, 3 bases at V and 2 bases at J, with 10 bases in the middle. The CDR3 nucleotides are TGTGCCAGTAGTATGGTCGACAGAAACACCGGGGAGCTGTTTTTT. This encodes CASSMVDRNTGELFF.

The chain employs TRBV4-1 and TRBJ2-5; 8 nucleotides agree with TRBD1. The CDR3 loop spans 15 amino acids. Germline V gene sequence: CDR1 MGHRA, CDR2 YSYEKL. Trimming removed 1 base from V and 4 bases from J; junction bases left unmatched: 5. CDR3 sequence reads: CASSQADRVGETQYF. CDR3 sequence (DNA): TGCGCCAGCAGCCAAGCGGACAGGGTTGGAGAGACCCAGTACTTC.

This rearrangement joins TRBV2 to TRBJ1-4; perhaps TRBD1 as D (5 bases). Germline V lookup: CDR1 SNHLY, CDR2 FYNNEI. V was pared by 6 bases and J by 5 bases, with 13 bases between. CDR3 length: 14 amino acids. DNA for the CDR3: TGTGCCAGCAGAGAGGGACCTGAGAATGAAAAACTGTTTTTT. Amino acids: CASREGPENEKLFF.

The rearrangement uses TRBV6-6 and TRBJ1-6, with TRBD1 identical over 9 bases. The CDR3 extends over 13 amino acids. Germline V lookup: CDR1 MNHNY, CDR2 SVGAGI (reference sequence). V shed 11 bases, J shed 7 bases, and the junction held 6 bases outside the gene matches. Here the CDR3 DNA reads TGTGCCGGGGGGGACAGGGAAAATTCACCCCTCCACTTT. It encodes CAGGDRENSPLHF.

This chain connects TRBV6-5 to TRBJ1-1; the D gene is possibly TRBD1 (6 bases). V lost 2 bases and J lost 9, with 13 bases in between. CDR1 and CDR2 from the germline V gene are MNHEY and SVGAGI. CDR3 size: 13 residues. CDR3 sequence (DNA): TGTGCCAGCAGTTACGAGGTCAGGGGAAAAGCTTTCTTT. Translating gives CASSYEVRGKAFF.

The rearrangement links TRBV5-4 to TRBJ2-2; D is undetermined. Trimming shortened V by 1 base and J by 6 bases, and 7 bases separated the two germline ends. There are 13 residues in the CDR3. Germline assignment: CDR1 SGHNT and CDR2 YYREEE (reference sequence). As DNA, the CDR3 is TGTGCCAGCAGCTTGAGGTTTCCCGGGGAGCTGTTTTTT. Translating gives CASSLRFPGELFF.

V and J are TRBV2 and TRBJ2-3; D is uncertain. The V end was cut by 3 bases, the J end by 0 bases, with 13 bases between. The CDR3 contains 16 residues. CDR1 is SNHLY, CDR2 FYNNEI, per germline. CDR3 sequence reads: CASSESGAASTDTQYF. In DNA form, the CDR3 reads TGTGCCAGCAGTGAGTCGGGCGCGGCTAGCACAGATACGCAGTATTTT.

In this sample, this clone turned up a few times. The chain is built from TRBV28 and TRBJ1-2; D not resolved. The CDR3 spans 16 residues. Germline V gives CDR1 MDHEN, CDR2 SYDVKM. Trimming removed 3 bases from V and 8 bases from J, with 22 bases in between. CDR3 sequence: CASSLVQAGIGLGYTF. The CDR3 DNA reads TGTGCCAGCAGTTTGGTGCAAGCGGGAATCGGGTTGGGCTACACCTTC.

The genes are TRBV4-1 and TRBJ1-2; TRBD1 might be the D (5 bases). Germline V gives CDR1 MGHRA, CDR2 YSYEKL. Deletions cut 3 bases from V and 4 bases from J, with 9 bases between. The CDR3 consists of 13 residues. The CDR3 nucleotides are TGCGCCAGCAGCCATACGGGACTCTATGGCTACACCTTC. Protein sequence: CASSHTGLYGYTF.

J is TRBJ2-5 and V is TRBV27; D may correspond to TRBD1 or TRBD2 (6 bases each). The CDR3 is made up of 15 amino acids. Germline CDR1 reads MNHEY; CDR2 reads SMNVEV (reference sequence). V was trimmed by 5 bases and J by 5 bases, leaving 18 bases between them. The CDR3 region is CASSQGRGGRETQYF. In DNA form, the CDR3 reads TGTGCCAGCAGTCAAGGGCGTGGGGGGCGGGAGACCCAGTACTTC.

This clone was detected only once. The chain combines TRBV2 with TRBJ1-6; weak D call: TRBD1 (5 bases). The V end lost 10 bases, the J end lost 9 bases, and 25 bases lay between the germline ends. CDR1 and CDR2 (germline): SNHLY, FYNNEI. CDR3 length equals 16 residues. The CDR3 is CAIPEEGGDVLSPLHF. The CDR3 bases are TGTGCCATCCCAGAGGAGGGAGGGGACGTCCTTTCACCCCTCCACTTT.

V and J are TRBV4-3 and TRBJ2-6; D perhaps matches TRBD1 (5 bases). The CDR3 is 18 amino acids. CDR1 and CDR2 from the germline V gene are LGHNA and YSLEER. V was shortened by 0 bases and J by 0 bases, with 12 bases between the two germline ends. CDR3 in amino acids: CASSQDTGQGSGANVLTF. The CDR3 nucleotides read TGCGCCAGCAGCCAAGATACGGGCCAGGGCTCTGGGGCCAACGTCCTGACTTTC.

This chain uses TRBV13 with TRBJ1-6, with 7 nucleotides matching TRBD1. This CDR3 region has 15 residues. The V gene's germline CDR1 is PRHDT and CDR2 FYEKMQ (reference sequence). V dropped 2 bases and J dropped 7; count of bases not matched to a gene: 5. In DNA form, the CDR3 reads TGTGCCAGCAGCTTAAACAGGGGCTCCAATTCACCCCTCCACTTT. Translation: CASSLNRGSNSPLHF. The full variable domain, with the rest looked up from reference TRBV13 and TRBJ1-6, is AAGVIQSPRHLIKEKRETATLKCYPIPRHDTVYWYQQGPGQDPQFLISFYEKMQSDKGSIPDRFSAQQFSDYHSELNMSSLELGDSALYFCASSLNRGSNSPLHFGNGTRLTVT.